The rows below give T cell receptor beta chains drawn from one sample of a study of T-cell memory formation after mild COVID-19. TCRdb redid the calling of the 5' RACE reads with MiXCR, one entry per CDR3 protein. The sample lists fewer than 650,000 distinct CDR3 sequences, 15% to 20% occurring once. Sequenced input: PBMCs or a T cell subset sorted from them (not recorded which). These receptors originate from an adult woman who had mild COVID-19 (a few samples of this study predate the infection). Cell type and time point are not known. Both conserved end residues are part of each CDR3. A D gene is named only where the DNA matches it firmly. Rows may omit the clone size; those that give it use once, few, many or a size class.

cdr3_nt | cdr3_aa | d_call | v_call | clone_size | j_call
TGTGCCAGCAGTTCCACGGGGGCGGCGACCCAGTACTTC | CASSSTGAATQYF | NA | TRBV27 | NA | TRBJ2-5
TGTGCCAGCAGTTACAGACAGGGCGAAAAACTGTTTTTT | CASSYRQGEKLFF | TRBD1 | TRBV6-2/TRBV6-3 | few | TRBJ1-4
TGTGCCAGCAGTGACCAGGCGAACACCGGGGAGCTGTTTTTT | CASSDQANTGELFF | NA | TRBV2 | few | TRBJ2-2
TGTGCCAGTAAGGTGGGGACTAGCGGGGAGAGCTCCTACGAGCAGTACTTC | CASKVGTSGESSYEQYF | TRBD2 | TRBV19 | NA | TRBJ2-7
TGCGCCAGCAGCCCCCCCCCAGACCGGGGCTATGGCTACACCTTC | CASSPPPDRGYGYTF | NA | TRBV5-1 | few | TRBJ1-2
TGTGCCAGCAGCTTAGCCCGACCGACGGGTACGCAGTATTTT | CASSLARPTGTQYF | NA | TRBV11-2 | NA | TRBJ2-3
TGCAGTGCTAGACAGGGAAACACCGGGGAGCTGTTTTTT | CSARQGNTGELFF | NA | TRBV20-1 | few | TRBJ2-2
TGTGCCAGCAGGAGGAGTCAGAGTGCCTACAATGAGCAGTTCTTC | CASRRSQSAYNEQFF | NA | TRBV2 | NA | TRBJ2-1
TGTGCCATCAGTGAGTCTGTTCCGAATGGAAACACCATATATTTT | CAISESVPNGNTIYF | NA | TRBV10-3 | few | TRBJ1-3
TGCAGTGCTAGAGACGTCGATGGGAACACTGAAGCTTTCTTT | CSARDVDGNTEAFF | NA | TRBV20-1 | NA | TRBJ1-1
TGTGCCAGCAGTTACCTCTCGACAGGGAAATATGGCTACACCTTC | CASSYLSTGKYGYTF | TRBD1 | TRBV6-2/TRBV6-3 | NA | TRBJ1-2
TGTGCCAGCTCCCAAAGCGGGAGGGAGTCCTACGAGCAGTACTTC | CASSQSGRESYEQYF | TRBD2 | TRBV6-5 | few | TRBJ2-7
TGCGCCAGCAGCCAAGGGGGCGGGGGCCACCAAGGAGAGACCCAGTACTTC | CASSQGGGGHQGETQYF | NA | TRBV4-3 | NA | TRBJ2-5
TGTGCCATCAGTGAGTTGCTGGCGGGGGCCTTGCCCGGGGAGCTGTTTTTT | CAISELLAGALPGELFF | NA | TRBV10-3 | few | TRBJ2-2
TGTGCCAGCAGTTTTTCTAGCGGGAGGGCCAAGACCCAGTACTTC | CASSFSSGRAKTQYF | TRBD2 | TRBV12-3/TRBV12-4 | many | TRBJ2-5
TGTGCCAGCAGACGCTCCCTGACAGGGGAGTACGAGCAGTACTTC | CASRRSLTGEYEQYF | TRBD1 | TRBV3-1 | few | TRBJ2-7
TGCGCCAGCAGGTGGGGGGGAACCTACGAGCAGTACTTC | CASRWGGTYEQYF | TRBD2 | TRBV5-1 | many | TRBJ2-7
TGTGCCAGCAGCTTAAGGGGTTTTGTTAGACTCTATGGCTACACCTTC | CASSLRGFVRLYGYTF | NA | TRBV7-2 | NA | TRBJ1-2
TGTGCCAGCTCACCGGGACTGGGGGACACTGAAGCTTTCTTT | CASSPGLGDTEAFF | NA | TRBV18 | few | TRBJ1-1
TGTGCCACCAGTGCCCCAGCGGGATCAACCTACGAGCAGTACTTC | CATSAPAGSTYEQYF | TRBD2 | TRBV24-1 | NA | TRBJ2-7
TGTGCCAGCAGCCGTCAGCGGGGGCGCACAGATACGCAGTATTTT | CASSRQRGRTDTQYF | TRBD2 | TRBV3-1 | few | TRBJ2-3
TGTGCCAGCAGCCCGCGTGATACTAGTCCTTCCACAGATACGCAGTATTTT | CASSPRDTSPSTDTQYF | NA | TRBV7-9 | NA | TRBJ2-3
TGTGCCAGCAGCTATATGACAGGAGATCTTTACGAGCAGTACTTC | CASSYMTGDLYEQYF | NA | TRBV7-6 | NA | TRBJ2-7
TGTGCCAGCAGCTTAGCGATTTTTAGGACAGCCGTGAACACCGGGGAGCTGTTTTTT | CASSLAIFRTAVNTGELFF | NA | TRBV7-8 | few | TRBJ2-2
TGTGCCAGCAGCAAATGGGCGGACAGGGGAGGGACCTACGAGCAGTACTTC | CASSKWADRGGTYEQYF | NA | TRBV21-1 | few | TRBJ2-7
TGCAGTGCCATTAGCGGGGTTTCCCCCACCGGGGAGCTGTTTTTT | CSAISGVSPTGELFF | TRBD2 | TRBV20-1 | NA | TRBJ2-2
TGTGCCAGCAGCGCTGGACAGGGGGTAACTGAAGCTTTCTTT | CASSAGQGVTEAFF | TRBD1 | TRBV7-9 | few | TRBJ1-1